The rows below give T cell receptor beta chains drawn from one sample of a study of shared clonotypes between healthy human individuals. Measured with immunoSEQ multiplex PCR; TCRdb has only the in-frame clones, and not every one. The sample yields roughly 110,000 clones, approximately 70% seen once. The sequencing sample was made of memory CD8+ T cells sorted from blood. These TCRs come from a young woman in good health. CDR3s include the opening cysteine and the closing phenylalanine or tryptophan. The order of the fields is clone size, J gene, V gene, D gene, CDR3 protein, CDR3 DNA. D genes are given only for firm matches. Rows give clone size only sometimes, using once, few, many, or a class for an expanded clone.

clone size: -
J gene: TRBJ2-7
V gene: TRBV30
D gene: TRBD1
CDR3 protein: CAWSVMTGRPAYEQYF
CDR3 DNA: TGTGCCTGGAGTGTCATGACAGGGCGACCAGCCTACGAGCAGTACTTC

clone size: -
J gene: TRBJ1-1
V gene: TRBV30
D gene: -
CDR3 protein: CAWSVLRGHTEAFF
CDR3 DNA: TGTGCCTGGAGTGTACTTCGGGGTCATACTGAAGCTTTCTTT

clone size: -
J gene: TRBJ2-7
V gene: TRBV6-6
D gene: TRBD1
CDR3 protein: CASKGTGFGEQYF
CDR3 DNA: TGTGCCAGCAAGGGGACAGGGTTCGGCGAGCAGTACTTC

clone size: -
J gene: TRBJ2-7
V gene: TRBV5-1
D gene: TRBD1
CDR3 protein: CASSNPGQGLYEQYF
CDR3 DNA: TGCGCCAGCAGCAATCCGGGACAGGGGTTATACGAGCAGTACTTC

clone size: -
J gene: TRBJ2-1
V gene: TRBV7-7
D gene: -
CDR3 protein: CASPLSYEQFF
CDR3 DNA: TGTGCCTCGCCCCTCTCCTATGAGCAGTTCTTC

clone size: -
J gene: TRBJ2-7
V gene: TRBV2
D gene: TRBD2
CDR3 protein: CASTIGTSVTYEQYF
CDR3 DNA: TGTGCCAGCACCATAGGGACTAGCGTAACCTACGAGCAGTACTTC

clone size: -
J gene: TRBJ1-2
V gene: TRBV5-4
D gene: -
CDR3 protein: CASKRRQHGYTF
CDR3 DNA: TGTGCCAGCAAACGTCGTCAGCATGGCTACACCTTC

clone size: -
J gene: TRBJ2-7
V gene: TRBV19
D gene: -
CDR3 protein: CASSLGAGYEQYF
CDR3 DNA: TGTGCCAGTAGTTTGGGGGCCGGGTACGAGCAGTACTTC

clone size: -
J gene: TRBJ2-7
V gene: TRBV4-1
D gene: -
CDR3 protein: CASSQDRVGVYEQYF
CDR3 DNA: TGCGCCAGCAGCCAAGATCGGGTAGGAGTCTACGAGCAGTACTTC

clone size: -
J gene: TRBJ2-7
V gene: TRBV27
D gene: -
CDR3 protein: CASSPTGFHYEQYF
CDR3 DNA: TGTGCCAGCAGTCCAACCGGCTTTCACTACGAGCAGTACTTC

clone size: few
J gene: TRBJ1-2
V gene: TRBV6-1
D gene: -
CDR3 protein: CASSEGYGYTF
CDR3 DNA: TGTGCCAGCAGTGAAGGGTATGGCTACACCTTC

clone size: -
J gene: TRBJ2-1
V gene: TRBV11-2
D gene: -
CDR3 protein: CASSFTAVSYNEQFF
CDR3 DNA: TGTGCCAGCAGCTTCACAGCGGTCTCCTACAATGAGCAGTTCTTC

clone size: -
J gene: TRBJ2-7
V gene: TRBV7-9
D gene: TRBD1
CDR3 protein: CASSPKTGPEQYF
CDR3 DNA: TGTGCCAGCAGCCCGAAGACAGGGCCCGAGCAGTACTTC

clone size: -
J gene: TRBJ2-7
V gene: TRBV20-1
D gene: TRBD1
CDR3 protein: CSADRDHEQYF
CDR3 DNA: TGCAGTGCAGACAGGGACCACGAGCAGTACTTC

clone size: -
J gene: TRBJ1-1
V gene: TRBV18
D gene: -
CDR3 protein: CASSPRGEGTEAFF
CDR3 DNA: TGTGCCAGCTCACCAAGGGGGGAAGGCACTGAAGCTTTCTTT

clone size: -
J gene: TRBJ2-5
V gene: TRBV15
D gene: -
CDR3 protein: CATSRDGPGLRETQYF
CDR3 DNA: TGTGCCACCAGCAGAGATGGTCCAGGGCTTCGGGAGACCCAGTACTTC

clone size: -
J gene: TRBJ2-7
V gene: TRBV5-1
D gene: -
CDR3 protein: CASSLPGQYEQYF
CDR3 DNA: TGCGCCAGCAGCCTCCCCGGACAGTACGAGCAGTACTTC

clone size: -
J gene: TRBJ2-4
V gene: TRBV19
D gene: -
CDR3 protein: CASMRKAKNIQYF
CDR3 DNA: TGTGCCAGTATGCGAAAAGCCAAAAACATTCAGTACTTC

clone size: -
J gene: TRBJ2-3
V gene: TRBV5-1
D gene: -
CDR3 protein: CASSLSVSISADTQYF
CDR3 DNA: TGCGCCAGCAGCTTGTCGGTGTCTATCTCTGCAGATACGCAGTATTTT

clone size: -
J gene: TRBJ2-3
V gene: TRBV9
D gene: -
CDR3 protein: CASSRGRELGDTQYF
CDR3 DNA: TGTGCCAGCAGCCGGGGAAGGGAGTTGGGAGATACGCAGTATTTT

clone size: -
J gene: TRBJ2-3
V gene: TRBV6-4
D gene: TRBD2
CDR3 protein: CASSVSGTSGTDTQYF
CDR3 DNA: TGTGCCAGCAGTGTCTCCGGGACTAGCGGGACAGATACGCAGTATTTT

clone size: few
J gene: TRBJ2-7
V gene: TRBV5-8
D gene: TRBD2
CDR3 protein: CASSLGAGAYEQYF
CDR3 DNA: TGTGCCAGCAGCTTGGGGGCGGGGGCCTACGAGCAGTACTTC

clone size: -
J gene: TRBJ2-7
V gene: TRBV19
D gene: TRBD2
CDR3 protein: CASSSTAGGSYEQYF
CDR3 DNA: TGTGCCAGTAGTTCGACAGCGGGAGGATCCTACGAGCAGTACTTC

clone size: -
J gene: TRBJ1-2
V gene: TRBV27
D gene: -
CDR3 protein: CASSPGTGYGYTF
CDR3 DNA: TGTGCCAGCAGTCCCGGGACTGGCTATGGCTACACCTTC

clone size: -
J gene: TRBJ2-1
V gene: TRBV7-9
D gene: TRBD2
CDR3 protein: CASRARPGLRNNEQFF
CDR3 DNA: TGTGCCAGCAGGGCACGACCGGGACTAAGAAACAATGAGCAGTTCTTC

clone size: few
J gene: TRBJ1-3
V gene: TRBV10-2
D gene: -
CDR3 protein: CASSELQGGGNTIYF
CDR3 DNA: TGCGCCAGCAGCGAACTACAGGGTGGTGGAAACACCATATATTTT

clone size: -
J gene: TRBJ2-7
V gene: TRBV6-5
D gene: TRBD1
CDR3 protein: CASSFRQGYEQYF
CDR3 DNA: TGTGCCAGCAGCTTTAGACAGGGCTACGAGCAGTACTTC

clone size: -
J gene: TRBJ1-5
V gene: TRBV28
D gene: -
CDR3 protein: CASSTPQDQPQHF
CDR3 DNA: TGTGCCAGCAGCACACCTCAAGATCAGCCCCAGCATTTT

clone size: -
J gene: TRBJ1-1
V gene: TRBV23-1
D gene: -
CDR3 protein: CASSQSGTEAFF
CDR3 DNA: TGCGCCAGCAGTCAATCCGGGACAGAAGCTTTCTTT

clone size: -
J gene: TRBJ2-1
V gene: TRBV7-3
D gene: -
CDR3 protein: CASSLTLGGASEQFF
CDR3 DNA: TGTGCCAGCAGCTTAACGTTGGGTGGAGCGAGTGAGCAGTTCTTC